This TCR beta chain was documented in a study of blood T cell repertoires in COVID-19. Study-level information: COVID-19 samples from acute and convalescent phases originated in the United States, Italy and Spain. Nucleic acid was either cDNA or gDNA, and it came from T cells, B-cell-depleted T cells, or PBMCs.

CDR1 and CDR2 from the germline V gene are KGHSH and LQKENI. The CDR3 spans 16 residues. Trimming removed 2 bases at V and 7 bases at J, with 17 bases between. Study processing details: Estimated nucleated cell counts came from reference gene primer amplification. Method: immunoSEQ multiplex PCR; TCRdb's copy keeps in-frame clones and lacks some. That table gives V, J and clone size, and the DNA gave D and trimming. The sample consists of about half a million clones, 80% to 90% of them appearing once. Input material: peripheral blood. This chain connects TRBV18 to TRBJ1-4; tentative D call: TRBD1 (6 bases). This receptor was obtained from a human donor in a cohort sampled during active COVID-19. CDR3 region: CASSPFRRDMGEKLFF. The CDR3 coding sequence is TGTGCCAGCTCACCATTTAGACGGGACATGGGTGAAAAACTGTTTTTT.